A single sample is the source of the 26 T cell receptor beta chains below, sequenced in a study of tumor-infiltrating lymphocytes in localized non-small cell lung cancer. Method: immunoSEQ multiplex PCR; TCRdb's copy keeps in-frame clones and lacks some. The data show under 35,000 clones, with over 75% seen just once and about 2% held by the top ten. Sequenced: lung tumor tissue. The source of these receptors is a human donor with non-small cell lung cancer.

The chain's CDR3 is CASSTRFEQYF. The CDR3 coding sequence is TGTGCCAGCAGCACCAGGTTTGAGCAGTACTTC. This chain joins TRBV5-4 and TRBJ2-7; D gene unclear. The CDR3 loop spans 11 amino acids. V gave up 4 bases and J gave up 7 bases, with 9 bases separating them. The germline gives CDR1 SGHNT, CDR2 YYREEE (reference sequence).

The chain uses TRBV14 and TRBJ2-5; TRBD2 aligns across 11 bases. The CDR3 runs 17 residues. Germline lookup yields CDR1 SGHDN and CDR2 FVKESK. The J segment lost 2 bases and the V segment lost 6 bases, leaving 11 bases of the junction unmatched. The CDR3 protein is CASSSLAGGRIQETQYF. The CDR3, as DNA: TGTGCCAGCAGTTCTCTAGCGGGGGGCCGAATACAAGAGACCCAGTACTTC.

J is TRBJ2-7 and V is TRBV5-6; D may be TRBD2 (5 bases). The CDR3 is 14 amino acids. Germline V gives CDR1 SGHDT, CDR2 YYEEEE. V was trimmed by 2 bases and J by 4 bases, leaving 13 bases between them. The CDR3 nucleotides read TGTGCCAGCAGCTTTCGAGGGTCCCTATACGAGCAGTACTTC. Encoded protein: CASSFRGSLYEQYF. The full variable domain, completed using reference TRBV5-6 and TRBJ2-7, is DAGVTQSPTHLIKTRGQQVTLRCSPKSGHDTVSWYQQALGQGPQFIFQYYEEEERQRGNFPDRFSGHQFPNYSSELNVNALLLGDSALYLCASSFRGSLYEQYFGPGTRLTVT.

The chain is built from TRBV10-3 and TRBJ1-3; 10 positions agree with TRBD1. The CDR3 loop spans 15 amino acids. V was pared by 6 bases and J by 2 bases, with 4 bases of the junction left unmatched. From germline, CDR1 is ENHRY and CDR2 SYGVKD. This CDR3 is CAIRGGQGAGNTIYF. CDR3 sequence (DNA): TGTGCCATCAGGGGAGGACAGGGGGCTGGAAACACCATATATTTT.

The V call is TRBV19, the J call TRBJ2-1; a possible D gene is TRBD1 (6 bases). With 7 bases removed from V and 2 bases from J, the gap between germline ends came to 21 bases. Germline CDR1 reads LNHDA; CDR2 reads SQIVND (reference sequence). The CDR3 is 17 amino acids. The CDR3 region is CASMAGAGELTYNEQFF. Here the CDR3 DNA reads TGTGCCAGTATGGCAGGGGCAGGGGAGTTGACCTACAATGAGCAGTTCTTC. The full variable domain, completed using reference TRBV19 and TRBJ2-1, is DGGITQSPKYLFRKEGQNVTLSCEQNLNHDAMYWYRQDPGQGLRLIYYSQIVNDFQKGDIAEGYSVSREKKESFPLTVTSAQKNPTAFYLCASMAGAGELTYNEQFFGPGTRLTVL.

This sequence joins TRBV18 and TRBJ1-1; D gene unclear. The CDR3 totals 13 residues. Germline CDR1 KGHSH, CDR2 LQKENI. V lost 4 bases to trimming and J lost 0 bases, with 6 bases between them. CDR3 in amino acids: CASSLVLNTEAFF. CDR3 sequence (DNA): TGTGCCAGCTCACTCGTATTGAACACTGAAGCTTTCTTT. The full variable domain, completed using reference TRBV18 and TRBJ1-1, is NAGVMQNPRHLVRRRGQEARLRCSPMKGHSHVYWYRQLPEEGLKFMVYLQKENIIDESGMPKERFSAEFPKEGPSILRIQQVVRGDSAAYFCASSLVLNTEAFFGQGTRLTVV.

Only one count was recorded for this clone. The chain has TRBV10-2 and TRBJ2-4; D not resolved. CDR3 size: 15 residues. Trimming cost V 2 bases and J 0 bases, with 8 bases left between them. Germline CDR1 and CDR2: WSHSY and SAAADI. For the CDR3, the DNA is TGCGCCAGCAGTGAGACAGTGCTAGCCAAAAACATTCAGTACTTC. Residues: CASSETVLAKNIQYF.

The V gene is TRBV6-5, the J gene TRBJ1-5; 10 bases fit TRBD1. CDR3 size: 15 residues. V shed 5 bases and J 7 bases; nucleotides not matched to a gene: 8. Germline V gene lookup returns CDR1 MNHEY and CDR2 SVGAGI. The CDR3 nucleotides read TGTGCCAGCAGTATCGACAGGGGGCCTTACCAGCCCCAGCATTTT. As protein: CASSIDRGPYQPQHF.

V usage is TRBV6-5 and J usage is TRBJ2-2; 13 bases match TRBD2. Germline V gene lookup returns CDR1 MNHEY and CDR2 SVGAGI. This CDR3 has 15 residues. Losses at the gene ends were 5 bases for V and 6 bases for J; bases not matched to a gene: 3. Here the CDR3 DNA reads TGTGCCAGCAGTCAAACTAGCGGGGGGGCCGGGGAGCTGTTTTTT. This encodes CASSQTSGGAGELFF.

This clone ranks as medium-sized. The chain is built from TRBV28 and TRBJ1-5; D is perhaps TRBD1 (6 bases). Germline V gene data show CDR1 as MDHEN and CDR2 as SYDVKM. This CDR3 region has 16 residues. V was shortened by 1 base and J by 1 base, with 11 bases between the two germline ends. The CDR3 here is CASSLSTGGSNQPQHF. CDR3 DNA sequence: TGTGCCAGCAGTTTATCGACAGGAGGAAGCAATCAGCCCCAGCATTTT.

The chain carries TRBV4-3 and TRBJ1-1; possible D gene TRBD1, 5 bases. There are 17 residues in the CDR3. Looked up from germline, CDR1 is LGHNA and CDR2 is YSLEER. V lost 0 bases and J lost 0, with 14 bases in between. CDR3 sequence: CASSQDTLTGMNTEAFF. CDR3 DNA: TGCGCCAGCAGCCAAGATACGTTAACAGGTATGAACACTGAAGCTTTCTTT.

Only a few counts were recorded for this clone. The rearrangement uses TRBV29-1 and TRBJ1-1, with TRBD1 identical over 8 bases. The V and J ends lost 3 bases and 4 bases, in that order; junction bases with no gene match: 10. The V gene's germline CDR1 is SQVTM and CDR2 ANQGSEA. The CDR3 runs 15 residues. The chain's CDR3 is CSVDITGGSGTEAFF. CDR3 sequence (DNA): TGCAGCGTTGACATAACAGGGGGGAGCGGCACTGAAGCTTTCTTT.

The chain uses TRBV6-1 and TRBJ2-5; 9 nucleotides align to TRBD1. CDR1 is MNHNS and CDR2 is SASEGT in the germline V gene. CDR3 length equals 14 residues. J was trimmed by 5 bases and V by 7 bases; bases with no gene match: 8. For the CDR3, the DNA is TGTGCCAGCACCCAACAGGGGGCAAAGGAGACCCAGTACTTC. Translating it yields CASTQQGAKETQYF.

This sequence joins TRBV5-8 and TRBJ1-5; D uncertain. V shed 7 bases and J shed 3 bases, with 14 bases lying between them. The CDR3 has 14 residues. Per germline, CDR1 SGHTS and CDR2 YDEGEE. CDR3 loop: CASDQPTNNQPQHF. The CDR3 DNA is TGTGCCAGCGACCAACCGACAAACAATCAGCCCCAGCATTTT. Full variable domain (remainder filled in from reference TRBV5-8 and TRBJ1-5): EAGVTQSPTHLIKTRGQQATLRCSPISGHTSVYWYQQALGLGLQFLLWYDEGEERNRGNFPPRFSGRQFPNYSSELNVNALELEDSALYLCASDQPTNNQPQHFGDGTRLSIL.

By share of the sample, this clone is medium-sized (0.01 to 0.1%). V usage is TRBV18 and J usage is TRBJ1-1, with a possible D match to TRBD1 (6 bases). CDR1 is KGHSH and CDR2 is LQKENI in the germline V gene. The CDR3 contains 15 residues. V shed 3 bases and J shed 1 base, with 12 bases lying between them. CDR3 sequence: CASSPLDRTNTEAFF. The CDR3 DNA is TGTGCCAGCTCACCCCTAGACAGGACGAACACTGAAGCTTTCTTT.

V and J are TRBV7-8 and TRBJ2-5; 7 positions match TRBD2. This CDR3 comprises 14 residues. With V trimmed by 2 bases and J by 10 bases, 10 bases remained unmatched. In germline, CDR1 is SGHVS, CDR2 FQNEAQ. The CDR3 sequence is CASSLQPAGKDQYF. CDR3 nucleotide sequence: TGTGCCAGCAGCTTACAGCCAGCGGGGAAGGACCAGTACTTC.

In DNA form, the CDR3 reads TGTGCCAGCTCACCACGTTTTGGGGAACTGTTTTTT. This gives the protein CASSPRFGELFF. This chain links TRBV18 with TRBJ1-4, with unresolved D. The length of the CDR3 is 12 residues. Germline V lookup: CDR1 KGHSH, CDR2 LQKENI. V was clipped by 1 base and J by 12 bases, with 9 bases between them.

The J gene is TRBJ2-7, the V gene TRBV9, with 10 bases identical to TRBD1. J was trimmed by 2 bases and V by 0 bases; bases with no gene match: 2. In germline, CDR1 is SGDLS, CDR2 YYNGEE. The CDR3 spans 15 residues. CDR3 DNA sequence: TGTGCCAGCAGCGTAGGGACAGGGGGTCCCTACGAGCAGTACTTC. Its translation: CASSVGTGGPYEQYF.

The chain employs TRBV10-3 and TRBJ1-2; TRBD1 matches 7 bases. The germline gives CDR1 ENHRY, CDR2 SYGVKD. With V trimmed by 7 bases and J by 4 bases, 9 bases remained unmatched. This CDR3 spans 14 amino acids. This CDR3 reads CAITLGGSGYGYTF. The DNA of the CDR3 is TGTGCCATCACCCTAGGGGGCTCAGGCTATGGCTACACCTTC.

The rearrangement links TRBV19 to TRBJ2-7; the match to TRBD1 covers 7 bases. V gave up 3 bases and J gave up 0 bases; unmatched junction bases: 2. Germline CDR1 LNHDA, CDR2 SQIVND (reference sequence). The CDR3 totals 14 residues. The CDR3 is CASSMGDSSYEQYF. CDR3 DNA: TGTGCCAGTAGTATGGGGGACAGCTCCTACGAGCAGTACTTC.

This chain uses TRBV6-6 with TRBJ1-2, with D possibly being TRBD1 (6 bases). Germline assignment: CDR1 MNHNY and CDR2 SVGAGI (reference sequence). V lost 5 bases and J lost 3, with 16 bases in between. The CDR3 extends over 15 amino acids. CDR3 region: CASSKGGTRDYGYTF. The CDR3 DNA follows: TGTGCCAGCAGTAAGGGGGGTACCAGAGACTATGGCTACACCTTC.

The chain uses TRBV5-1 and TRBJ2-2; D may be TRBD2 (6 bases). The CDR3 consists of 18 residues. V dropped 0 bases and J dropped 9 bases, with 24 bases sitting between them. CDR1 is SGHRS and CDR2 is YFSETQ in the germline V gene. The CDR3 sequence: CASSLAGAGRGLNRELFF. As DNA, the CDR3 is TGCGCCAGCAGCTTGGCCGGGGCAGGGCGGGGTCTGAACCGGGAGCTGTTTTTT. Filled out from reference TRBV5-1 and TRBJ2-2, the complete variable domain reads KAGVTQTPRYLIKTRGQQVTLSCSPISGHRSVSWYQQTPGQGLQFLFEYFSETQRNKGNFPGRFSGRQFSNSRSEMNVSTLELGDSALYLCASSLAGAGRGLNRELFFGEGSRLTVL.

The chain couples TRBV2 to TRBJ1-4; 10 bases map to TRBD1. The CDR3 sequence is 15 residues long. Germline V lookup: CDR1 SNHLY, CDR2 FYNNEI. V dropped 3 bases and J dropped 8; count of bases not matched to a gene: 6. In DNA form, the CDR3 reads TGTGCCAGCAGTGACGGGGACAGGGGTGGGGAAAAACTGTTTTTT. It is translated as CASSDGDRGGEKLFF.

This clone was seen a few times. The rearrangement uses TRBV6-4 and TRBJ2-3, with D unresolved. With 4 bases removed from V and 0 bases from J, the gap between germline ends came to 5 bases. The CDR3 extends over 13 amino acids. Germline loops: CDR1 MRHNA, CDR2 SNTAGT. The CDR3 sequence: CASSGSSTDTQYF. In DNA, the CDR3 is TGTGCCAGCAGTGGATCCAGCACAGATACGCAGTATTTT.

The V call is TRBV5-1, the J call TRBJ1-2, with 8 bases aligning to TRBD1. V gave up 4 bases and J gave up 8 bases; unmatched junction bases: 10. The germline CDR1 and CDR2 sequences are SGHRS and YFSETQ. This CDR3 is built from 14 residues. CDR3 in DNA: TGCGCCAGCAGCGTGACAGGGGTGACCACGGGCTACACCTTC. Amino acid sequence: CASSVTGVTTGYTF.

This clone came up once. The V and J genes are TRBV7-9 and TRBJ2-2; D unclear. Looked up from germline, CDR1 is SEHNR and CDR2 is FQNEAQ (reference sequence). The CDR3 is made up of 12 amino acids. V gave up 7 bases and J gave up 1 base, with 4 bases separating them. The CDR3 DNA is TGTGCCAGCAAAGGGAACACCGGGGAGCTGTTTTTT. Amino acids: CASKGNTGELFF.